This TCR beta chain was obtained from a study of T cell clonality in common variable immunodeficiency. Whole-study results and caveats: Common variable immunodeficiency TCR beta sequences reportedly had fewer deletions and N-nucleotide insertions.

For this clone: Its antigen is unidentified. The sequenced fragment ends 3 residues before the CDR3 boundary, so the rest is inferred from the germline J gene.

The data were produced by immunoSEQ multiplex PCR, yet TCRdb's version contains in-frame clones alone and is incomplete. This sample comprises roughly 40,000 clones, none seen once only. Germline V gene data show CDR1 as SEHNR and CDR2 as FQNEAQ (reference sequence). The CDR3 runs 13 residues. Trimming took 1 base from V and 7 from J, leaving 10 bases between them. This clonotype originated in a human donor with common variable immunodeficiency. The chain carries TRBV7-9 and TRBJ1-2; perhaps TRBD1 as D (5 bases). The sequenced sample consisted of peripheral blood mononuclear cells. CDR3 sequence: CASSLVQGLGYTF. CDR3 bases read: TGTGCCAGCAGCTTAGTCCAGGGTCTTGGC.